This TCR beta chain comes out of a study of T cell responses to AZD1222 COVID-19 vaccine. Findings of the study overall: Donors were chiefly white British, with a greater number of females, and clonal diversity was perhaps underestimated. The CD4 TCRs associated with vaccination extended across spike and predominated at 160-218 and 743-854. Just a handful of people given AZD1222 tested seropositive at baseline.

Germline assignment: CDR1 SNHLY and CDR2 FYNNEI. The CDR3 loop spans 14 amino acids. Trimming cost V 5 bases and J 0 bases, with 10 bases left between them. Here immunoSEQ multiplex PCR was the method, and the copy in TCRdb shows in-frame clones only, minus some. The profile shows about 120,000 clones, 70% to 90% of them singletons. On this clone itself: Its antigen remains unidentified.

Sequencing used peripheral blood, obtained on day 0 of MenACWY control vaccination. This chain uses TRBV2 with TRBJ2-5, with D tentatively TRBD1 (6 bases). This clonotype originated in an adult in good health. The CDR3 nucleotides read TGTGCCAGCAGTAATACAGGGCACCAAGAGACCCAGTACTTC. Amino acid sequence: CASSNTGHQETQYF. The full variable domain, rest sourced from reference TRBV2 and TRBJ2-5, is EPEVTQTPSHQVTQMGQEVILRCVPISNHLYFYWYRQILGQKVEFLVSFYNNEISEKSEIFDDQFSVERPDGSNFTLKIRSTKLEDSAMYFCASSNTGHQETQYFGPGTRLLVL.